This TCR beta chain was identified in a study of T cell changes during pregnancy in multiple sclerosis. Data came from immunoSEQ multiplex PCR; TCRdb stores just in-frame clones and leaves some out. Here the sample spans roughly 48,000 clones, 88% being singletons. Germline-derived CDR1 and CDR2 are DFQATT and SNEGSKA (reference sequence). The CDR3 consists of 11 residues. V was cut by 3 bases and J by 5 bases, with 5 bases left in between. This clone was detected only once. The material sequenced was CD4+ T cells from peripheral blood mononuclear cells, taken in the second trimester of pregnancy. The chain has TRBV20-1 and TRBJ2-1; D is unresolved. The TCR was taken from a female donor with multiple sclerosis, enrolled in a pregnancy study. The CDR3 DNA follows: TGCAGTGCTAGTGTTAACAATGAGCAGTTCTTC. It specifies CSASVNNEQFF.